The T cell receptor beta chain described here comes from a study of blood T cell repertoires in COVID-19. As handled by the study authors: Reference gene primers were amplified, and this amplification served to estimate nucleated cell counts. Libraries were prepared by immunoSEQ multiplex PCR; TCRdb keeps only in-frame clonotypes and omits some of them. V, J and clone size reflect that table, while D and trimming were determined from the DNA. The sample includes about 230,000 clones, about nine tenths seen only once; the top ten take less than 3%. This CDR3 is built from 13 residues. CDR1 is SQVTM and CDR2 is ANQGSEA in the germline V gene. Losses at the gene ends were 5 bases for V and 6 bases for J; bases not matched to a gene: 6.

What was sequenced was peripheral blood. The chain uses TRBV29-1 and TRBJ1-4, with TRBD1 matching over 7 bases. The TCR was taken from a woman in her fifties or sixties with acute or convalescent COVID-19. This CDR3 is CSVLRQGDEKLFF. CDR3 coding DNA: TGCAGCGTTCTTAGGCAGGGGGATGAAAAACTGTTTTTT.